These 27 T cell receptor beta chains were all obtained from the same sample, sequenced in a study of T cell responses to AZD1222 COVID-19 vaccine. Clones were read by immunoSEQ multiplex PCR, and TCRdb kept only the in-frame ones, dropping some. This sample carries 150,000 to 200,000 clones, around 94% of them seen once, and the ten largest clones take about 0.6%. The input for sequencing was peripheral blood, taken on day 0 of AZD1222 vaccination. These receptors originate from an adult in good health.

The chain couples TRBV5-1 to TRBJ1-2; 8 nucleotides align to TRBD1. After removal of 3 bases from V and 6 bases from J, the junction contained 4 bases not matched to a gene. CDR3 length: 13 residues. The germline CDR1 and CDR2 sequences are SGHRS and YFSETQ. The CDR3 loop reads CASSSQGGNGYTF. DNA of the CDR3: TGCGCCAGCAGCTCACAGGGGGGTAATGGCTACACCTTC.

The genes are TRBV7-9 and TRBJ1-2; maybe TRBD1 (5 bases). Trimming removed 5 bases at V and 8 bases at J, with 27 bases between. Germline CDR1 reads SEHNR; CDR2 reads FQNEAQ (reference sequence). The CDR3 length is 17 residues. CDR3 loop: CASSDQRDPTGGRGYTF. The CDR3 nucleotides read TGTGCCAGCAGCGACCAAAGGGACCCTACAGGCGGTAGAGGCTACACCTTC.

J is TRBJ2-5 and V is TRBV5-4, with 13 bases matching TRBD2. This CDR3 is 17 amino acids long. Looked up from germline, CDR1 is SGHNT and CDR2 is YYREEE (reference sequence). V trimming: 3 bases; J trimming: 0 bases; junction bases outside the gene matches: 5. The CDR3 spells CASSWTSGRLYQETQYF. Written as DNA, the CDR3 is TGTGCCAGCAGCTGGACTAGCGGGAGATTGTACCAAGAGACCCAGTACTTC.

The V and J genes are TRBV5-4 and TRBJ2-3, with D possibly matching TRBD1 (5 bases). The CDR3 runs 16 residues. The V end lost 4 bases, the J end lost 0 bases, and 15 bases lay between the germline ends. From germline, CDR1 is SGHNT and CDR2 YYREEE (reference sequence). CDR3 sequence reads: CASSPSPGASTDTQYF. In DNA form, the CDR3 reads TGTGCCAGCAGCCCTTCACCTGGGGCTAGCACAGATACGCAGTATTTT. Full variable domain (remainder filled in from reference TRBV5-4 and TRBJ2-3): ETGVTQSPTHLIKTRGQQVTLRCSSQSGHNTVSWYQQALGQGPQFIFQYYREEENGRGNFPPRFSGLQFPNYSSELNVNALELDDSALYLCASSPSPGASTDTQYFGPGTRLTVL.

The chain recombines TRBV14 with TRBJ2-5, with 11 bases aligning to TRBD2. The germline gives CDR1 SGHDN, CDR2 FVKESK. The CDR3 sequence is 17 residues long. V shed 4 bases, J shed 1 base, and the junction held 8 bases outside the gene matches. The CDR3 is CASSPTLAGGPQETQYF. As DNA, the CDR3 is TGTGCCAGCAGCCCCACTCTAGCGGGAGGACCCCAAGAGACCCAGTACTTC.

The rearrangement joins TRBV28 to TRBJ1-1, with D unresolved. This CDR3 spans 13 amino acids. The germline V and J ends were trimmed by 8 bases and 1 base, with 11 bases remaining between them. Germline CDR1 and CDR2: MDHEN and SYDVKM. CDR3 nucleotide sequence: TGTGCCAGCCGGCTCGTAGCGAACACTGAAGCTTTCTTT. It translates to CASRLVANTEAFF.

V gene TRBV6-5 combines with J gene TRBJ1-2, with D possibly matching TRBD1 (5 bases). The CDR3 length is 13 residues. The V and J ends lost 6 bases and 5 bases respectively, with 13 bases between them. Looked up from germline, CDR1 is MNHEY and CDR2 is SVGAGI. The CDR3 loop reads CASSRGTHYGYTF. The DNA of the CDR3 is TGTGCCAGCAGCCGCGGGACGCATTATGGCTACACCTTC.

The chain links TRBV27 to TRBJ1-4, with D possibly TRBD1 on 5 matching bases. Trimming took off 6 bases at V and 8 bases at J, with 28 bases between the two ends. The CDR3 is made up of 18 amino acids. From germline, CDR1 is MNHEY and CDR2 SMNVEV (reference sequence). CDR3 in amino acids: CASRPHPGSGADKEKLFF. CDR3 DNA sequence: TGTGCCAGCAGACCCCACCCAGGGAGTGGGGCGGATAAGGAAAAACTGTTTTTT.

This clone was recorded once. J is TRBJ1-1 and V is TRBV11-2; D gene ambiguous. Germline values: CDR1 SGHAT, CDR2 FQNNGV. Trimming cost V 3 bases and J 6 bases, with 8 bases left between them. This CDR3 spans 12 amino acids. CDR3 coding DNA: TGTGCCAGCAGCTTGGTGAAATCTGAAGCTTTCTTT. This sequence encodes CASSLVKSEAFF.

The V gene is TRBV19, the J gene TRBJ1-6; a weak D match, TRBD1 (5 bases). The V gene's germline CDR1 is LNHDA and CDR2 SQIVND (reference sequence). The CDR3 length is 16 residues. V was cut by 3 bases and J by 7 bases, with 16 bases left in between. Here the CDR3 reads CASSIHVVGGNSPLHF. The CDR3 region has the DNA TGTGCCAGTAGTATCCACGTCGTCGGGGGGAATTCACCCCTCCACTTT.

The V and J genes are TRBV29-1 and TRBJ2-7, with 10 bases lining up with TRBD1. J lost 4 bases, V lost 6 bases, and 9 bases had no gene match. Germline CDR1 reads SQVTM; CDR2 reads ANQGSEA. This CDR3 contains 14 residues. CDR3 in amino acids: CSVLRDRGSYEQYF. As DNA, the CDR3 is TGCAGCGTCTTGAGGGACAGGGGTAGTTACGAGCAGTACTTC.

The chain is built from TRBV18 and TRBJ1-2; 7 nucleotides agree with TRBD1. The CDR3 is 15 residues long. Trimming cost V 1 base and J 5 bases; bases outside gene matches: 7. The V gene's germline CDR1 is KGHSH and CDR2 LQKENI. The CDR3 loop is CASSPQKGQHYGYTF. In DNA form, the CDR3 reads TGTGCCAGCTCACCACAAAAGGGACAGCATTATGGCTACACCTTC.

V and J are TRBV28 and TRBJ1-1; tentative D call: TRBD1 (5 bases). Germline loops: CDR1 MDHEN, CDR2 SYDVKM. V was cut by 10 bases and J by 2 bases, with 20 bases left in between. This CDR3 spans 15 amino acids. The CDR3 here is CATLGPGATNTEAFF. The DNA of the CDR3 is TGTGCCACCCTGGGGCCCGGGGCCACCAACACTGAAGCTTTCTTT.

Note on this clone: This sample includes further DNA sequences coding for the same CDR3. The chain has TRBV28 and TRBJ1-2, with a possible D match to TRBD1 (5 bases). The CDR3 spans 10 residues. From germline, CDR1 is MDHEN and CDR2 SYDVKM. V lost 8 bases to trimming and J lost 8 bases, with 9 bases between them. The CDR3 nucleotides read TGTGCCAGCGGGAAGGGGGGCTACACCTTC. This translates into CASGKGGYTF.

The CDR3: CASSGYSAFF. CDR3 nucleotide sequence: TGTGCCAGCAGTGGATACTCGGCTTTCTTT. This chain uses TRBV28 with TRBJ1-1, with D unresolved. This CDR3 contains 10 residues. Per germline, CDR1 MDHEN and CDR2 SYDVKM. The V end lost 5 bases, the J end lost 11 bases, and 9 bases lay between the germline ends.

The chain employs TRBV5-1 and TRBJ2-1, with 10 nucleotides matching TRBD1. The CDR3 runs 15 residues. V dropped 4 bases and J dropped 3; count of bases not matched to a gene: 4. Per germline, CDR1 SGHRS and CDR2 YFSETQ. The CDR3 loop is CASSAGQGFYNEQFF. In DNA form, the CDR3 reads TGCGCCAGCAGCGCGGGACAGGGGTTCTACAATGAGCAGTTCTTC.

This chain connects TRBV30 to TRBJ2-1; D is perhaps TRBD2 (5 bases). The CDR3 is 12 amino acids. V was shortened by 4 bases and J by 7 bases, with 11 bases between the two germline ends. Germline CDR1 is GTSNPN and CDR2 is SVGIG (reference sequence). The CDR3 is CAWTRTGNEQFF. CDR3 DNA: TGTGCCTGGACTAGGACGGGGAATGAGCAGTTCTTC.

CDR3 in DNA: TGTGCCTGGAGTGCCGGGCCTGGACCAAGCACCATATATTTT. It codes for CAWSAGPGPSTIYF. The gene calls are TRBV30 and TRBJ1-3, with D unresolved. The CDR3 spans 14 residues. V was shortened by 1 base and J by 9 bases, with 16 bases between the two germline ends. Germline lookup yields CDR1 GTSNPN and CDR2 SVGIG (reference sequence).

The rearrangement uses TRBV28 and TRBJ2-7; 15 bases are shared with TRBD2. This CDR3 is built from 18 residues. CDR1 is MDHEN, CDR2 SYDVKM, per germline. With V trimmed by 3 bases and J by 3 bases, 9 bases remained unmatched. In DNA form, the CDR3 reads TGTGCCAGCAGTTTTGGGACTAGCGGGAGGCTTTTACTCTACGAGCAGTACTTC. Its protein product is CASSFGTSGRLLLYEQYF.

This clone came up once. The V call is TRBV6-5, the J call TRBJ2-1, with a weak D call TRBD2 (6 bases). The CDR3 contains 14 residues. CDR1 MNHEY and CDR2 SVGAGI come from the germline V gene. V was pared by 5 bases and J by 8 bases, with 16 bases between. The CDR3, as DNA: TGTGCCAGCAGTCGGGACGGGGGTAATGATGAGCAGTTCTTC. Translation gives CASSRDGGNDEQFF.

The CDR3 region is CASSLDNPLNYGYTF. The CDR3 nucleotides are TGTGCCAGCAGCTTGGATAACCCCCTTAACTATGGCTACACCTTC. The chain uses TRBV5-5 and TRBJ1-2; D not certain. This CDR3 has 15 residues. Trimming took 0 bases from V and 1 from J, leaving 10 bases between them. Germline values: CDR1 SGHKS, CDR2 YYEKEE (reference sequence). Using reference TRBV5-5 and TRBJ1-2 for the parts outside the CDR3, the full variable domain is DAGVTQSPTHLIKTRGQQVTLRCSPISGHKSVSWYQQVLGQGPQFIFQYYEKEERGRGNFPDRFSARQFPNYSSELNVNALLLGDSALYLCASSLDNPLNYGYTFGSGTRLTVV.

The chain combines TRBV15 with TRBJ1-5; D gene uncertain. The CDR3 contains 10 residues. Germline CDR1 LNHNV, CDR2 YYDKDF (reference sequence). CDR3 region: CVGAGQPQHF. The CDR3 DNA reads TGTGTGGGAGCAGGTCAGCCCCAGCATTTT.

This clone was counted between two and nine times. The chain is built from TRBV2 and TRBJ1-1; no firm D call. The V gene lost 3 bases and the J gene lost 1 base, with 12 bases spanning the gap. The CDR3 runs to 15 residues. CDR1 is SNHLY, CDR2 FYNNEI, per germline. Here the CDR3 DNA reads TGTGCCAGCAGTGACACTTACTTATGGAACACTGAAGCTTTCTTT. Translated, it gives CASSDTYLWNTEAFF. Full variable domain (outside the CDR3, taken from reference TRBV2 and TRBJ1-1): EPEVTQTPSHQVTQMGQEVILRCVPISNHLYFYWYRQILGQKVEFLVSFYNNEISEKSEIFDDQFSVERPDGSNFTLKIRSTKLEDSAMYFCASSDTYLWNTEAFFGQGTRLTVV.

The genes are TRBV18 and TRBJ2-6; a weak D match, TRBD2 (5 bases). Looked up from germline, CDR1 is KGHSH and CDR2 is LQKENI. The V end lost 4 bases, the J end lost 4 bases, and 14 bases lay between the germline ends. The CDR3 spans 16 residues. In DNA form, the CDR3 reads TGTGCCAGCTCACGTGCCGGACCGGGGGGGGCCAACGTCCTGACTTTC. The encoded protein is CASSRAGPGGANVLTF. Using reference TRBV18 and TRBJ2-6 for the parts outside the CDR3, the full variable domain is NAGVMQNPRHLVRRRGQEARLRCSPMKGHSHVYWYRQLPEEGLKFMVYLQKENIIDESGMPKERFSAEFPKEGPSILRIQQVVRGDSAAYFCASSRAGPGGANVLTFGAGSRLTVL.

The rearrangement joins TRBV5-4 to TRBJ1-6, with D unclear. CDR1 and CDR2 (germline): SGHNT, YYREEE (reference sequence). This CDR3 comprises 13 residues. Trimming shortened V by 7 bases and J by 11 bases, and 16 bases separated the two germline ends. CDR3 bases: TGTGCCAGCCAAGTGGGCGAGCGTGCACCCCTCCACTTT. This codes for CASQVGERAPLHF.

The genes are TRBV7-3 and TRBJ1-1; the D is unclear. There are 13 residues in the CDR3. Trimming cost V 5 bases and J 1 base, with 8 bases left between them. In germline, CDR1 is SGHTA, CDR2 FQGTGA. The CDR3 reads CASSHNRNTEAFF. CDR3 in DNA: TGTGCCAGCAGCCATAACAGGAACACTGAAGCTTTCTTT.

The V and J genes are TRBV7-9 and TRBJ1-6; no definite D call. Germline values: CDR1 SEHNR, CDR2 FQNEAQ (reference sequence). CDR3 length equals 13 residues. V was pared by 4 bases and J by 10 bases, with 11 bases between. The CDR3 here is CASSSDPGSPLHF. In nucleotides, the CDR3 is TGTGCCAGCAGCTCTGACCCAGGCTCACCCCTCCACTTT.